This TCR beta chain was captured in a study of T cells in Graves' hyperthyroidism and ophthalmopathy. General study findings and limits: Researchers report that a 13 V-J model separated ophthalmopathy from stable hyperthyroidism.

This clonotype was seen many times. The antigen is not known. Amplification of TCR beta CDR3 regions used RNA as the template. A set of HTBI primers served as the primers for a first-round RT-PCR of the TCR CDR3. TCRdb recomputed calls from the multiplex PCR reads with MiXCR, one row per CDR3 protein. The data show 540,000 or so distinct CDR3 sequences, roughly 46% seen once. The CDR3 contains 16 residues. Germline trimming cut 7 bases from V and 5 bases from J; bases unmatched to any gene: 14. The sample was peripheral blood or thyroid tissue (not recorded which). This receptor was identified in an adult woman with Graves' disease, either hyperthyroidism or ophthalmopathy (not recorded which). This chain uses TRBV12-3 or TRBV12-4 with TRBJ2-5; TRBD2 matches 9 bases. DNA of the CDR3: TGTGCCAGCACCCTGGGAGGTAGCGGGAGTGAGGAGACCCAGTACTTC. Its protein is CASTLGGSGSEETQYF.